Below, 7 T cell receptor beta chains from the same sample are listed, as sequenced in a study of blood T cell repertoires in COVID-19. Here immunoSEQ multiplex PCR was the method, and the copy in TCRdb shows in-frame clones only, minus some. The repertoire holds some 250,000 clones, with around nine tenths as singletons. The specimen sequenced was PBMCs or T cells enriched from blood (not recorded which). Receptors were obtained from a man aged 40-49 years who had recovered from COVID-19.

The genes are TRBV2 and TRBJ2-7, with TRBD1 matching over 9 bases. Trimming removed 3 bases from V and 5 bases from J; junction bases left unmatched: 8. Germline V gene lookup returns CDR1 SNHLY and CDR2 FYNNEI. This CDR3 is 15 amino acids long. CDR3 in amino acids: CASSEGTGFDNEQYF. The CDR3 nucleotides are TGTGCCAGCAGTGAGGGGACAGGGTTTGACAACGAGCAGTACTTC.

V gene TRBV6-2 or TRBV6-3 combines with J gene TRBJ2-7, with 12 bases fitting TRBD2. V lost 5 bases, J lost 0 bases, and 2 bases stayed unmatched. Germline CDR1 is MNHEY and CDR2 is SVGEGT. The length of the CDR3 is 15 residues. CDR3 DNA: TGTGCCAGCAGTACTAGCGGGAGGAGCTCCTACGAGCAGTACTTC. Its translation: CASSTSGRSSYEQYF.

The DNA of the CDR3 is TGTGCCAGTAGTATAGTGGTAAGAGGCAATCAGCCCCAGCATTTT. Translating it yields CASSIVVRGNQPQHF. The V gene is TRBV19, the J gene TRBJ1-5, with D uncertain. CDR3 length: 15 amino acids. CDR1 LNHDA and CDR2 SQIVND come from the germline V gene (reference sequence). Deletions cut 1 base from V and 2 bases from J, with 9 bases between.

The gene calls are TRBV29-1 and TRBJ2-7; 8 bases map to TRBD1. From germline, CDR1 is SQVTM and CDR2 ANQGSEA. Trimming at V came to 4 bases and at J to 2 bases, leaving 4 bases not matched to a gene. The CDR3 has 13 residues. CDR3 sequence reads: CSVVGQEAYEQYF. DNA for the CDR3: TGCAGCGTTGTGGGACAGGAGGCCTACGAGCAGTACTTC.

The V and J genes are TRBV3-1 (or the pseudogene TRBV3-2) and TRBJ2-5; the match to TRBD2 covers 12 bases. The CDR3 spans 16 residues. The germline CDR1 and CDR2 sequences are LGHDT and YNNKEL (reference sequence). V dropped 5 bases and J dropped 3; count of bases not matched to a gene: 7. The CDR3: CASSYWTSGNEETQYF. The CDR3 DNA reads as TGTGCCAGCAGCTATTGGACTAGCGGGAACGAAGAGACCCAGTACTTC.

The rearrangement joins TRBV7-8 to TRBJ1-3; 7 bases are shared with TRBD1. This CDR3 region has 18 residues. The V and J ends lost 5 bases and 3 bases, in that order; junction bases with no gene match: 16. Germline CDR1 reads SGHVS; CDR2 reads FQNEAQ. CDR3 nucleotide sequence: TGTGCCAGCAGCCCACGTCCCGACAGGGCGAGGCGTGGAAACACCATATATTTT. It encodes CASSPRPDRARRGNTIYF.

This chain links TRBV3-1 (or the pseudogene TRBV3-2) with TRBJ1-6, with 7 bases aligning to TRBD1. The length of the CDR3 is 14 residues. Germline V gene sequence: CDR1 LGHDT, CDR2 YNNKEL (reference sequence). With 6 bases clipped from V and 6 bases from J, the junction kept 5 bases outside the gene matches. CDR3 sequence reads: CASRIGTANSPLHF. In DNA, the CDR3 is TGTGCCAGCAGGATTGGGACAGCTAATTCACCCCTCCACTTT.